These T cell receptor beta chains were read from a single sample in a study of human thymus T cells. Only in-frame clones appear in the TCRdb table, and some are missing; sequencing was by immunoSEQ multiplex PCR. The table has roughly 60,000 clones, 94% seen once; the top ten hold about 6.5%. Sample: blood. The receptors were gathered from a boy under two years old with a congenital heart defect but otherwise immunologically healthy. Each CDR3 is given with its conserved first and last residue.

V gene | CDR3 protein
TRBV2 | CASSEAGGAGGYSYEQYF
TRBV28 | CASSSPGQGGYEQYF
TRBV9 | CASSAVLAGGRDTQYF
TRBV10-3 | CAIRQVGWNTEAFF
TRBV20-1 | CSAGTQETQYF
TRBV30 | CACAPSGIF
TRBV6-6 | CASSWRERETQYF
TRBV5-1 | CASSLGLAVSSYEQYF
TRBV15 | CATSRLDREGETQYF
TRBV28 | CASSYLDLRGETQYF
TRBV5-6 | CASTPKWTDTQYF
TRBV28 | CASRTTGGIYGYTF
TRBV6-6 | CASSYSSTEAFF
TRBV7-9 | CASSLVIGETQYF
TRBV19 | CASSIEFFSGNTIYF
TRBV4-3 | CASSQEPGSGNTIYF
TRBV4-2 | CASSQERTAYSPLHF
TRBV21-1 | CASTETGWDTEAFF
TRBV28 | CASSQRETQYF
TRBV10-2 | CASSEGAGAKNIQYF
TRBV5-1 | CASSLDRNEQYF
TRBV7-2 | CASSIYFLPYTF
TRBV7-2 | CASSLVAGIEQFF
TRBV5-6 | CASSDGVMFGAGDTQYF
TRBV25-1 | CASSEIFGGALNEQFF
TRBV11-2 | CASSLPKGSSYEQYF
TRBV2 | CASSYGDPYYNEQFF
TRBV4-1 | CASSQGAGPGQFF
TRBV9 | CASSVGDRGIVRRMNTEAFF
TRBV19 | CASSVMAPNAAHNSPLHF
TRBV25-1 | CASSQGATDTQYF
TRBV5-1 | CASSWGAGGNEQFF
TRBV28 | CASSSRDYWGSTEAFF
TRBV7-9 | CASSSQQGALGYTF
TRBV2 | CASRDRNYGYTF
TRBV19 | CASSRDKAETQYF
TRBV25-1 | CASSGTGVEKLFF
TRBV7-6 | CASSPATTSSGNTIYF
TRBV28 | CASSLGWYGYTF
TRBV6-1 | CASSENTEAFF